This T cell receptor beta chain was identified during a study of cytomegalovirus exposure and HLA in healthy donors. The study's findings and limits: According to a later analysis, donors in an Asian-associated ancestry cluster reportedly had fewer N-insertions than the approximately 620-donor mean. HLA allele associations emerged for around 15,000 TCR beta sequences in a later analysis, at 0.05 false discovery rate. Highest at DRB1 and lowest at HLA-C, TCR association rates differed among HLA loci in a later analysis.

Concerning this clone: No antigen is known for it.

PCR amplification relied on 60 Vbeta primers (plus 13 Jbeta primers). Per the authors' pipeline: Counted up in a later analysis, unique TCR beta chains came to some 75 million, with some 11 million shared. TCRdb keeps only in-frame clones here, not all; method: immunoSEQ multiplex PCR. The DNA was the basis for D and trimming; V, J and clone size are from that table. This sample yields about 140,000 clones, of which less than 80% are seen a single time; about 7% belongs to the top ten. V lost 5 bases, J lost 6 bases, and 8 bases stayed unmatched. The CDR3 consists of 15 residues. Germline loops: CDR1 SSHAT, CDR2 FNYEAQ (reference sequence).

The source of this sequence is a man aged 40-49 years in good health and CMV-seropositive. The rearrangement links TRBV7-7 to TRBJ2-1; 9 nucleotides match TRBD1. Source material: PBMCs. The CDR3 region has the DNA TGTGCCAGCAGCAAGGGACAGGGATCGATCAATGAGCAGTTCTTC. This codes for CASSKGQGSINEQFF.